The clone carrying this TCR beta chain was recorded once. The method was immunoSEQ multiplex PCR; TCRdb's version includes in-frame clones alone and lacks a portion of them. The sample lists fewer than 150,000 clones, 84% seen once, with about 13% in the top ten. The data were taken from a study of blood T cell repertoires in COVID-19. As for the study in general: The study drew acute and convalescent COVID-19 samples from the United States, Italy and Spain. T cells, B-cell-depleted T cells, or PBMCs supplied cDNA or gDNA.

Germline V gives CDR1 LNHNV, CDR2 YYDKDF (reference sequence). V was clipped by 3 bases and J by 5 bases; unmatched bases: 10. The CDR3 loop spans 16 amino acids. The material sequenced was peripheral blood. The origin of this receptor is a human donor in a cohort sampled during active COVID-19. V is TRBV15 and J is TRBJ2-7, with 10 bases lining up with TRBD1. This CDR3 is CATSSNLDRGFDEQYF. The CDR3, as DNA: TGTGCCACCAGCAGCAACTTGGACAGGGGGTTCGACGAGCAGTACTTC.